Sequencing of this T cell receptor beta chain was carried out in a study of radiation and T cells in renal cell carcinoma. Here immunoSEQ multiplex PCR was the method, and the copy in TCRdb shows in-frame clones only, minus some. The sample shows 140,000 or so clones, roughly 90% of them seen only once. Regarding this clone: Antigen: not known. Its ends do not fully match the called genes, so a read error is possible.

As for time point: baseline pretreatment blood. The treatment denotes: 15 Gy SBRT to primary tumor, nephrectomy 4 weeks later. After SBRT, blood was collected at 2 and 4 weeks, plus baseline. The tumor was a clear cell renal cell carcinoma. Study-wide findings and caveats: No pretreatment tumor biopsies were available for baseline clonotypes. Top tumor clonotypes rose in blood 2 weeks post-radiation, then contracted.

The TCR was taken from a woman between 45 and 65 years old with renal cell carcinoma. This specimen consisted of blood, obtained from a patient whose treatment included radiotherapy and nephrectomy.

The CDR3 loop is CASSLGTMANEKLFF. CDR3 nucleotide sequence: TGTGCTAGCAGCTTAGGGACAATGGCTAATGAAAAACTGTTTTTT. The V gene is TRBV7-7, the J gene TRBJ1-4, with D maybe TRBD1 (6 bases). The CDR3 extends over 15 amino acids. CDR1 and CDR2 (germline): SSHAT, FNYEAQ (reference sequence).